Detailed here is one T cell receptor beta chain. Its antigen is currently unknown. One tube held mixed TRB-A and TRB-B primer pools for touch-down PCR. For each CDR3 protein, TCRdb gives one entry from its re-call of the multiplex PCR reads, without DNA. The data show 8,000 to 9,500 distinct CDR3 sequences, and the top ten clones hold around 3.9%. The CDR3 is 14 residues long. Germline V gene data show CDR1 as LNHDA and CDR2 as SQIVND (reference sequence). This sample is drawn from a study of T cell clusters in autoimmune cytopenias. The study, taken as a whole, reports: TRB repertoire shifts in secondary cytopenia and chronic lymphocytic leukemia mostly reflected lymphoma, not autoimmunity. Functional roles of the in silico T cell clusters still await experimental validation.

TRB amplification used around 270 ng of peripheral blood genomic DNA. The chain has TRBV19 and TRBJ1-2; TCRdb lists TRBD1, though no DNA is available to test this call. The sample comprised peripheral blood. This clonotype was sampled from a human donor with an autoimmune cytopenia or autoimmune hepatitis (not recorded which). The CDR3 reads CASSIQGPFYGYTF.